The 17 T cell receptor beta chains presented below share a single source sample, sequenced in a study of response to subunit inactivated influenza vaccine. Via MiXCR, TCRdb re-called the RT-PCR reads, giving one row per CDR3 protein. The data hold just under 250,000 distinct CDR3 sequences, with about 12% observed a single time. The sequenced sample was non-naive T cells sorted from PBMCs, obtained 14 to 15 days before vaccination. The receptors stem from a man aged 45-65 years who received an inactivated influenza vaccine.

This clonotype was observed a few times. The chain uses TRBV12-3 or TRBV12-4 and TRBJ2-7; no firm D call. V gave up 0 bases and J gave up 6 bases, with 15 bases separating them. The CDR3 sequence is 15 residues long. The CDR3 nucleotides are TGTGCCAGCAGTTTAGCTGTCGACGCCGTAGCCGAGCAGTACTTC. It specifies CASSLAVDAVAEQYF.

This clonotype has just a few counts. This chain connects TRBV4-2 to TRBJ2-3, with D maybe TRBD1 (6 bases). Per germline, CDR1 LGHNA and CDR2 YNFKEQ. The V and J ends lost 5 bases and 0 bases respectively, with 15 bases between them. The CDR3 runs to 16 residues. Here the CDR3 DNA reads TGTGCCAGCAGCTTACAGGGACGTACTAGCACAGATACGCAGTATTTT. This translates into CASSLQGRTSTDTQYF.

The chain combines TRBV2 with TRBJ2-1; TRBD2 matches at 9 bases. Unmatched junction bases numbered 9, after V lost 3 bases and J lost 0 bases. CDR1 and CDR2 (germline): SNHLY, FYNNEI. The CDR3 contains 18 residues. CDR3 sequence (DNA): TGTGCCAGCAGTGAGTTTTTTCTAGCGGGGAGCTCCTACAATGAGCAGTTCTTC. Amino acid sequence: CASSEFFLAGSSYNEQFF.

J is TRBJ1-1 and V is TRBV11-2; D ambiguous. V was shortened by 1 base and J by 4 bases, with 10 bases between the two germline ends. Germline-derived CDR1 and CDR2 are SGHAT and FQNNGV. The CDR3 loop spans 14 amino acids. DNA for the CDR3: TGTGCCAGCAGCTTAGGCCGGGGTCCCACTGAAGCTTTCTTT. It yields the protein CASSLGRGPTEAFF.

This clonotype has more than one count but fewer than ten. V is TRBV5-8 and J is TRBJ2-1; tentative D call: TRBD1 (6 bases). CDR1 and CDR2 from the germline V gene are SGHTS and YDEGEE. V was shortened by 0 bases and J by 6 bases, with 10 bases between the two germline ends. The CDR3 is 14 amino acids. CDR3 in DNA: TGTGCCAGCAGCTTGGGGACCAGGGGCAATGAGCAGTTCTTC. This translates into CASSLGTRGNEQFF. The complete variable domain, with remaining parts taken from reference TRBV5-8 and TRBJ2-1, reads EAGVTQSPTHLIKTRGQQATLRCSPISGHTSVYWYQQALGLGLQFLLWYDEGEERNRGNFPPRFSGRQFPNYSSELNVNALELEDSALYLCASSLGTRGNEQFFGPGTRLTVL.

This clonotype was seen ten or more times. The CDR3 spells CASIGQNTGELFF. DNA of the CDR3: TGCGCCAGCATAGGGCAGAACACCGGGGAGCTGTTTTTT. The J gene is TRBJ2-2, the V gene TRBV5-1; D uncertain. In germline, CDR1 is SGHRS, CDR2 YFSETQ. Trimming shortened V by 6 bases and J by 1 base, and 7 bases separated the two germline ends. The CDR3 runs to 13 residues. The variable domain in full, completed from reference TRBV5-1 and TRBJ2-2, reads KAGVTQTPRYLIKTRGQQVTLSCSPISGHRSVSWYQQTPGQGLQFLFEYFSETQRNKGNFPGRFSGRQFSNSRSEMNVSTLELGDSALYLCASIGQNTGELFFGEGSRLTVL.

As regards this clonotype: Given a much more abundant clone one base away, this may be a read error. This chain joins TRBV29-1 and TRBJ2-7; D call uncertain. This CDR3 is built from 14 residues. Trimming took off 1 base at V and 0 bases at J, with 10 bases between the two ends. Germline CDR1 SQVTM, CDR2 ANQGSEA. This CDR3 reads CSVEATCNSYEQYF. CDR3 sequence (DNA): TGCAGCGTTGAAGCAACATGTAACTCCTACGAGCAGTACTTC.

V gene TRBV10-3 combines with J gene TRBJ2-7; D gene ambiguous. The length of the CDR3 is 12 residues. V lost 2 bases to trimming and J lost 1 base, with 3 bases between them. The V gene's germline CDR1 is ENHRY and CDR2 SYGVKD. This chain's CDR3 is CAISEGSYEQYF. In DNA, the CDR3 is TGTGCCATCAGTGAGGGATCCTACGAGCAGTACTTC.

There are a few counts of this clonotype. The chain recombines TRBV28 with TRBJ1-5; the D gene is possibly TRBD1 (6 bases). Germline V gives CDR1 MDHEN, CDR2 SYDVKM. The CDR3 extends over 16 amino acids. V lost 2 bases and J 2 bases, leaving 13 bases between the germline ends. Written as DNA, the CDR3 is TGTGCCAGCAGTTTAACGACAGGTTATCGCAATCAGCCCCAGCATTTT. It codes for CASSLTTGYRNQPQHF.

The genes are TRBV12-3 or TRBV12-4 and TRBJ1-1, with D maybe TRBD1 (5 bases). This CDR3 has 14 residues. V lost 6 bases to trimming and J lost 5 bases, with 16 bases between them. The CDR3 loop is CASRPPGRRTEAFF. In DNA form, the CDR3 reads TGTGCCAGCAGGCCGCCGGGACGTAGGACTGAAGCTTTCTTT.

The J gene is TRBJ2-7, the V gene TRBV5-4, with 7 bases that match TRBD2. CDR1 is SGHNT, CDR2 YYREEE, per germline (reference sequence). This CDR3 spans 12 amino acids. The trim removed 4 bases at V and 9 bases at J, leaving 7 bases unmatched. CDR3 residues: CASSPGGSGQYF. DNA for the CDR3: TGTGCCAGCAGCCCGGGGGGTAGCGGGCAGTACTTC.

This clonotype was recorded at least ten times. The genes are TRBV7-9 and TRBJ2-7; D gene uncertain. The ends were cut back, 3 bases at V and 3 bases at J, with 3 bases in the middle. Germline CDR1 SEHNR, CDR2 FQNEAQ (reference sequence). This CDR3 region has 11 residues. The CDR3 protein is CASSFVYEQYF. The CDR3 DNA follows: TGTGCCAGCAGCTTTGTCTACGAGCAGTACTTC.

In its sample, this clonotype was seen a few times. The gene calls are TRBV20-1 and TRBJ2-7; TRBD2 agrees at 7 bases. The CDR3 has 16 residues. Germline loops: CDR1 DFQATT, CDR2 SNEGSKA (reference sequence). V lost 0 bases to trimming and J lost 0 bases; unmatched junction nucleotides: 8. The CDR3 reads CSARDSQRDPSYEQYF. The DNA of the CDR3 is TGCAGTGCTAGAGATTCCCAGCGGGACCCCTCCTACGAGCAGTACTTC.

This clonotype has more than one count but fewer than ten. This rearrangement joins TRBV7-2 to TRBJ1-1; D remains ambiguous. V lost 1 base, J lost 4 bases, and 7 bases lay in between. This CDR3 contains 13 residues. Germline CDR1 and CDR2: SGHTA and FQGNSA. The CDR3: CASSLGSGTEAFF. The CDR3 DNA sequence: TGTGCCAGCAGCTTAGGCAGCGGCACTGAAGCTTTCTTT.

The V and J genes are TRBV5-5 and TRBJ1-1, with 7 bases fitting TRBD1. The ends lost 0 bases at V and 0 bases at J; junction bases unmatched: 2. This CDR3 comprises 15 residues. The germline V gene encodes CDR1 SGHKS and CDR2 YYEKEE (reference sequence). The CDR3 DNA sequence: TGTGCCAGCAGCTTGGGACAGGGTTTGAACACTGAAGCTTTCTTT. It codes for CASSLGQGLNTEAFF.

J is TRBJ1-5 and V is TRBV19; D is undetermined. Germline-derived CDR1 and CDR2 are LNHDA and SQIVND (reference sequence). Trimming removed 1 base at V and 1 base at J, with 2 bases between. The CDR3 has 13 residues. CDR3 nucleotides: TGTGCCAGTAGTATAGCCAGCAATCAGCCCCAGCATTTT. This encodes CASSIASNQPQHF. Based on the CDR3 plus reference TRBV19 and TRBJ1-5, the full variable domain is DGGITQSPKYLFRKEGQNVTLSCEQNLNHDAMYWYRQDPGQGLRLIYYSQIVNDFQKGDIAEGYSVSREKKESFPLTVTSAQKNPTAFYLCASSIASNQPQHFGDGTRLSIL.

This CDR3 is CASTPFGVGGEAFF. The CDR3 nucleotides read TGTGCCAGCACCCCGTTCGGAGTAGGAGGTGAAGCTTTCTTT. The chain is built from TRBV7-8 and TRBJ1-1; D remains ambiguous. The CDR3 is 14 residues long. The germline V and J ends were trimmed by 7 bases and 7 bases, with 19 bases remaining between them. Germline V gene lookup returns CDR1 SGHVS and CDR2 FQNEAQ.